This paragraph covers one TCR beta chain sequence. This sample was included in a study of blood T cell repertoires in COVID-19. Produced via immunoSEQ multiplex PCR; TCRdb's table is partial and in-frame only. This table has about 210,000 clones, about 81% appearing once. Clinical history as reported by participants underpinned cohort assignment. Germline V gives CDR1 SGHNT, CDR2 YYREEE (reference sequence). The CDR3 totals 14 residues. The V segment lost 1 base and the J segment 5 bases; nucleotides outside the gene matches: 4. The clonotype comes from a man aged 35 to 55 who had recovered from COVID-19. The chain is built from TRBV5-4 and TRBJ2-3; 7 bases line up with TRBD2. Sequenced material: PBMCs or T cells enriched from blood (not recorded which). Here the CDR3 reads CASSLKRDGDTQYF. CDR3 DNA sequence: TGTGCCAGCAGCTTGAAGCGGGACGGAGATACGCAGTATTTT.